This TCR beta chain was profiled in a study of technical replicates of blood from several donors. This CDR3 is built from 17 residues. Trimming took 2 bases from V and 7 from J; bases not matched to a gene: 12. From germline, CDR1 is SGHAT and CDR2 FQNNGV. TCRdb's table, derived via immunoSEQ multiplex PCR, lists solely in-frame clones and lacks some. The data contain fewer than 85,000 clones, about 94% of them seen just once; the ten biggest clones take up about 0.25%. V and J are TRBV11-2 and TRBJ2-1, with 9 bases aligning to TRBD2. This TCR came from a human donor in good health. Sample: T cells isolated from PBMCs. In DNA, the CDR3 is TGTGCCAGCAGCTTAAATACTGACCCGGCGGGGGGGAATGAGCAGTTCTTC. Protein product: CASSLNTDPAGGNEQFF.